This section outlines one T cell receptor (beta chain) sequence together with its context. Participant-reported clinical history was the basis for cohort assignment. The entry originates in a study of blood T cell repertoires in COVID-19. In the original analysis: Amplification from reference gene primers served as the basis for estimated nucleated cell counts. Profiling relied on immunoSEQ multiplex PCR, and the TCRdb table lists in-frame clones only, not all of them. V and J calls and clone size are copied from that table; D and trimming were computed from the DNA. The sample carries hundreds of thousands of clones, 85% recorded once. This CDR3 is 15 amino acids long. The trim removed 4 bases at V and 3 bases at J, leaving 5 bases unmatched. Germline assignment: CDR1 SGHVS and CDR2 FNYEAQ.

The chain has TRBV7-6 and TRBJ2-1; 8 bases agree with TRBD2. This receptor was taken from a woman aged 45-60 years with acute COVID-19. The sample comprised PBMCs or T cells enriched from blood (not recorded which). The chain's CDR3 is CASSSGLGDYNEQFF. CDR3 sequence (DNA): TGTGCCAGCAGCTCGGGACTAGGGGACTACAATGAGCAGTTCTTC.